This T cell receptor beta chain is from a study of T cell repertoires in cytomegalovirus infection (dated by TCRdb to about 2019). Context from the whole study: The HLA type of each donor mattered for the analysis, because public TCR beta signatures pointed to carriage of CMV infection along with the matching HLA type.

The sequencer was an Illumina HiSeq 1500. TCRdb's own reprocessing of the public reads used fastp at Q25 and MiXCR and kept productive beta chains. Here each entry gathers all rows of one CDR3 protein and keeps the most common genes and DNA. The sample yields around 450,000 distinct CDR3 sequences; approximately 31% were counted once. The top ten clones comprise roughly 15% of the sample. From the cysteine through the phenylalanine, the CDR3 covers 14 amino acids. The retained sequence is limited to the CDR3, 42 bases, with the frame set at the first base. CDR1 MNHNS and CDR2 SASEGT were looked up in the germline V gene. The full study reports these points: In both this cohort and an independent approximately 400-donor cohort, the cumulative frequency of public TCR beta family members distinguished carriers of CMV infection plus the relevant HLA type. The ex vivo response was dominated by HLA-C-restricted CMV-specific TCR beta clonotypes, which also provided the single most frequent clonotype in two of eight donors.

Concerning this clonotype itself: Its antigen is still unknown. One end of the junction fails to match germline, which may point to a read error.

Material for sequencing was PBMCs. The sequence joins TRBV6-1 to TRBJ1-1; a tentative D call is TRBD1 (5 bases match). This receptor was taken from a human donor in good health (CMV status not recorded). Some clones in this sample may be carry-over from other donors' samples. The CDR3 amino acid sequence is: CASSDSDSYTEALF. The sequence in DNA is TGTGCCAGCAGCGACTCTGACAGTTACACTGAAGCTTTATTT.